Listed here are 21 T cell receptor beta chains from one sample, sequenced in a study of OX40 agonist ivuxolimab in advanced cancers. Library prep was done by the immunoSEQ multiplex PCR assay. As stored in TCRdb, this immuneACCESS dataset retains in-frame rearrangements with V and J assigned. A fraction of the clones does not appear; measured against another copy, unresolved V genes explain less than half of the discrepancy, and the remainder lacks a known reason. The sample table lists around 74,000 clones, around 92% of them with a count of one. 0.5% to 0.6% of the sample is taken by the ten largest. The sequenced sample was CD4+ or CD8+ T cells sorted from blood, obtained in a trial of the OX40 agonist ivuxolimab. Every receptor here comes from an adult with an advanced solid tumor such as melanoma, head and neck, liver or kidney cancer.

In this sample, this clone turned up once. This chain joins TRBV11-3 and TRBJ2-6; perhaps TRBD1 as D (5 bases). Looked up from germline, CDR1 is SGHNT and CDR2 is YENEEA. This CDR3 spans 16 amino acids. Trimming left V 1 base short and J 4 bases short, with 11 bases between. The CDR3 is CASSLGQGAGANVLTF. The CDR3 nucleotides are TGTGCCAGCAGCTTAGGGCAGGGTGCGGGGGCCAACGTCCTGACTTTC.

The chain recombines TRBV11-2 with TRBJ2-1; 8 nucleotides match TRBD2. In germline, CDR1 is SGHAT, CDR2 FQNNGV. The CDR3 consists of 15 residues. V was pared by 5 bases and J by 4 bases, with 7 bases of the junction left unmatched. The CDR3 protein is CASSTRLAKYNEQFF. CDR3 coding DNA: TGTGCCAGCAGCACTCGACTAGCGAAATACAATGAGCAGTTCTTC.

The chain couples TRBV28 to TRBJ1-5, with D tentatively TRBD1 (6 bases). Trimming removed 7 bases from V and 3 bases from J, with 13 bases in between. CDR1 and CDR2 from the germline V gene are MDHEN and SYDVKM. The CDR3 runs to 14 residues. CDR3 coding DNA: TGTGCCAGCACCCAGGGGAGATTCAATCAGCCCCAGCATTTT. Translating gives CASTQGRFNQPQHF.

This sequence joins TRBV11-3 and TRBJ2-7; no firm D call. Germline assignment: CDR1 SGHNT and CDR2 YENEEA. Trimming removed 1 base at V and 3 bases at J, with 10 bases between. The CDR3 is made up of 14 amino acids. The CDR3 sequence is CASSLGPVGYEQYF. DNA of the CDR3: TGTGCCAGCAGCTTAGGGCCCGTTGGCTACGAGCAGTACTTC.

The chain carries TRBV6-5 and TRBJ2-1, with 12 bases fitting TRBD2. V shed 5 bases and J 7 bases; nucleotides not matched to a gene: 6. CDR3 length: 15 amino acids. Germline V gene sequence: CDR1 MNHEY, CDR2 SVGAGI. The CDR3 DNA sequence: TGTGCCAGCAGTAGGGGACTAGCGGGTCGGAATGAGCAGTTCTTC. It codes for CASSRGLAGRNEQFF.

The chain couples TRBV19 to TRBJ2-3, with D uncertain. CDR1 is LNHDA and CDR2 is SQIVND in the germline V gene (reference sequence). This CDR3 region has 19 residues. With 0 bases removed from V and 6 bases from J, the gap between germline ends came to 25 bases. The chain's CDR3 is CASSIDASSGFGKGDTQYF. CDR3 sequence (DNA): TGTGCCAGTAGTATAGATGCCTCCTCGGGTTTCGGTAAAGGCGATACGCAGTATTTT.

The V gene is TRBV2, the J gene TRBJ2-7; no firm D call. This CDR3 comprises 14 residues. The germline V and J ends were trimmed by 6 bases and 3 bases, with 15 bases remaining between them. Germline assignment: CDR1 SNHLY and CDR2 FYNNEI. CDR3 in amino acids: CASRKDPANYEQYF. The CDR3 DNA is TGTGCCAGCAGGAAGGACCCAGCGAACTACGAGCAGTACTTC.

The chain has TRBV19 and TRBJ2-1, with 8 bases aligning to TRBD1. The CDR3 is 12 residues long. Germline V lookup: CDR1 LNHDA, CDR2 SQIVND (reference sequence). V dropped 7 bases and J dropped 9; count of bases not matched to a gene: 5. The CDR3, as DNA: TGTGCCAGTACTCGACAGGGGAGTGAGCAGTTCTTC. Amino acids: CASTRQGSEQFF.

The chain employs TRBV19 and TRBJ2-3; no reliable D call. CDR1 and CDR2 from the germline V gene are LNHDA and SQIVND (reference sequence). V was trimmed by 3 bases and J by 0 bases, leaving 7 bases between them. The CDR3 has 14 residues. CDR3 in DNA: TGTGCCAGTAGTATCGGGCAGAGCACAGATACGCAGTATTTT. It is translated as CASSIGQSTDTQYF. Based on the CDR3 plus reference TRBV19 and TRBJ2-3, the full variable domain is DGGITQSPKYLFRKEGQNVTLSCEQNLNHDAMYWYRQDPGQGLRLIYYSQIVNDFQKGDIAEGYSVSREKKESFPLTVTSAQKNPTAFYLCASSIGQSTDTQYFGPGTRLTVL.

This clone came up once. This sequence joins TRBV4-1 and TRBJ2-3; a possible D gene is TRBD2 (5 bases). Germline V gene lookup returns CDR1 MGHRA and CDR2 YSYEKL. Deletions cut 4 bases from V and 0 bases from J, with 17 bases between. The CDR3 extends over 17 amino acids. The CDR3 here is CASSPPGMDFSTDTQYF. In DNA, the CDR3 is TGCGCCAGCAGCCCGCCGGGAATGGATTTTAGCACAGATACGCAGTATTTT.

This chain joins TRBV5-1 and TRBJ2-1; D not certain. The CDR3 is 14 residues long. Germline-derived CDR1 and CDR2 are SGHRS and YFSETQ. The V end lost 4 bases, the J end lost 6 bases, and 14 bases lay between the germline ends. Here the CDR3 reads CASSVIKGRNEQFF. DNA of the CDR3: TGCGCCAGCAGCGTGATCAAGGGTCGCAATGAGCAGTTCTTC.

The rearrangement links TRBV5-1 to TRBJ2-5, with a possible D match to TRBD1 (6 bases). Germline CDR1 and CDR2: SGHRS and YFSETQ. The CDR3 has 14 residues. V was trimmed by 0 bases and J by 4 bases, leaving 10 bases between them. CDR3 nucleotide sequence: TGCGCCAGCAGCTTGGAGGGGGTCGGAGAGACCCAGTACTTC. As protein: CASSLEGVGETQYF.

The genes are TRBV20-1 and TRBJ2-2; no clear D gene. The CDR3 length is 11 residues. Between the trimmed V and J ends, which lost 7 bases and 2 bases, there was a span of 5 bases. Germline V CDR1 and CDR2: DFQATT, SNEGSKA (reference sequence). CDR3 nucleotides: TGCAGTGGCTCTAACACCGGGGAGCTGTTTTTT. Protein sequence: CSGSNTGELFF.

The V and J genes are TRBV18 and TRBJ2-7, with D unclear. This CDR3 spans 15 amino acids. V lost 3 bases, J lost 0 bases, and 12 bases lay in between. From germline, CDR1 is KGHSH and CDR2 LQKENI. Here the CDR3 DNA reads TGTGCCAGCTCACCTTTAGTCAGCAGCTCCTACGAGCAGTACTTC. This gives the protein CASSPLVSSSYEQYF.

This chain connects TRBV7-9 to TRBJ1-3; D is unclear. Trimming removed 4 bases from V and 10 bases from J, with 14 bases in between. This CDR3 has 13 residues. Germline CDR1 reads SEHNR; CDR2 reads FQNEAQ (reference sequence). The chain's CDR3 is CASSSTSARTIYF. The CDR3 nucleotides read TGTGCCAGCAGCTCAACGTCGGCTAGAACCATATATTTT.

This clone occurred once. DNA of the CDR3: TGTGCCAGCAGCATACAGGGGGCCGGCACCGGGGAGCTGTTTTTT. Protein product: CASSIQGAGTGELFF. The genes are TRBV5-4 and TRBJ2-2; 9 bases align to TRBD1. The trim removed 4 bases at V and 4 bases at J, leaving 5 bases unmatched. The CDR3 extends over 15 amino acids. Per germline, CDR1 SGHNT and CDR2 YYREEE (reference sequence).

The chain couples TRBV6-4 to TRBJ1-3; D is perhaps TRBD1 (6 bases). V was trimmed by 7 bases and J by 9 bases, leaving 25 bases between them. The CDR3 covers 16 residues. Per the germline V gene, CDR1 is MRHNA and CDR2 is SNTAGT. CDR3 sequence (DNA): TGTGCCAGCACCCCCCGTGGGGGGCAGAGCGGGGTCACCATATATTTT. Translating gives CASTPRGGQSGVTIYF.

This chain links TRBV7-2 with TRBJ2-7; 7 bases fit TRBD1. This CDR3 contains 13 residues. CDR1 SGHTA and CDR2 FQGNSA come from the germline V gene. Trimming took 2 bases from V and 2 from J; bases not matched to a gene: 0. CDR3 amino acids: CASSLQGAYEQYF. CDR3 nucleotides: TGTGCCAGCAGCTTACAGGGGGCCTACGAGCAGTACTTC.

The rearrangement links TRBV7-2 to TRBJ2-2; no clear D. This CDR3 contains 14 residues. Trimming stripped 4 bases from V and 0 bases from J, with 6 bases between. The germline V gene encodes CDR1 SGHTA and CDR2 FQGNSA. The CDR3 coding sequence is TGTGCCAGCAGCTCCACCTCGAACACCGGGGAGCTGTTTTTT. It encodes CASSSTSNTGELFF.

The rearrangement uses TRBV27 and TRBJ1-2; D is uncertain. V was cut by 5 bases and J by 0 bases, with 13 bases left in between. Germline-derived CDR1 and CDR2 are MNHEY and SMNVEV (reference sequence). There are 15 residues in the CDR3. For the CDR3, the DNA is TGTGCCAGCAGTCCCTCCTCCCCCTCTAACTATGGCTACACCTTC. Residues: CASSPSSPSNYGYTF.

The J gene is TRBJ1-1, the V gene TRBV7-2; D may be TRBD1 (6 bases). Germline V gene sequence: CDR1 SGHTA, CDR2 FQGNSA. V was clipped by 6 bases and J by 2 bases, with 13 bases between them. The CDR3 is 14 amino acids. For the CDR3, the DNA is TGTGCCAGCAGTCTTACAGGGACAAACACTGAAGCTTTCTTT. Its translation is CASSLTGTNTEAFF.